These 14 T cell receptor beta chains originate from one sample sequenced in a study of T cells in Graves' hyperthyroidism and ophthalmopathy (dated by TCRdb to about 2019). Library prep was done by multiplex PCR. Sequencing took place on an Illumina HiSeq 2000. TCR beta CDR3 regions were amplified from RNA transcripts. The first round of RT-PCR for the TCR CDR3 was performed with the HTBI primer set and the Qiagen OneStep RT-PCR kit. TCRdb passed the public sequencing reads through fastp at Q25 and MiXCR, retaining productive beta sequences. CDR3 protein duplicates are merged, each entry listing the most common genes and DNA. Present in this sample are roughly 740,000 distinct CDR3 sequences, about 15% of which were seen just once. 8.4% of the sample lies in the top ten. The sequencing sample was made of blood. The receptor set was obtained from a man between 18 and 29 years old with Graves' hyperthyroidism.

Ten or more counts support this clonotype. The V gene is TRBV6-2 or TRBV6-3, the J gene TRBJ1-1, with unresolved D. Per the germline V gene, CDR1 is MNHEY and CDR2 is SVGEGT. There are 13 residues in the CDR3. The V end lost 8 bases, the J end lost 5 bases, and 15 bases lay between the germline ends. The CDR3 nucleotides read TGTGCCAGCGGTAGGGCCGGACGAACTGAAGCTTTCTTT. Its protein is CASGRAGRTEAFF.

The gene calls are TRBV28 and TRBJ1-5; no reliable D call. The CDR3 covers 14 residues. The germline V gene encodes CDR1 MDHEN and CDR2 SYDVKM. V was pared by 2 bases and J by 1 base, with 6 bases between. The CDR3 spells CASSLAESNQPQHF. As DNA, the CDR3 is TGTGCCAGCAGTTTAGCGGAAAGCAATCAGCCCCAGCATTTT.

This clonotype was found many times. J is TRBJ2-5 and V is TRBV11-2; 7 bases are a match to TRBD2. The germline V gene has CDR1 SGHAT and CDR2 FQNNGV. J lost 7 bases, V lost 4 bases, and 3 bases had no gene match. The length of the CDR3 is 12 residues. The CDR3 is CASSWGGRTQYF. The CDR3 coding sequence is TGTGCCAGCAGCTGGGGGGGGAGGACCCAGTACTTC. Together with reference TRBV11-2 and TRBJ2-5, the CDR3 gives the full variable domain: EAGVAQSPRYKIIEKRQSVAFWCNPISGHATLYWYQQILGQGPKLLIQFQNNGVVDDSQLPKDRFSAERLKGVDSTLKIQPAKLEDSAVYLCASSWGGRTQYFGPGTRLLVL.

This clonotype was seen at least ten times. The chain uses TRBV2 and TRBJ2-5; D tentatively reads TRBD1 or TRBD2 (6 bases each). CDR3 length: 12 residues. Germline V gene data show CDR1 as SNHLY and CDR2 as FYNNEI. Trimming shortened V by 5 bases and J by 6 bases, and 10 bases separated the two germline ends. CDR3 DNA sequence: TGTGCCAGCAGTCAAGGGGGGAAGACCCAGTACTTC. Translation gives CASSQGGKTQYF.

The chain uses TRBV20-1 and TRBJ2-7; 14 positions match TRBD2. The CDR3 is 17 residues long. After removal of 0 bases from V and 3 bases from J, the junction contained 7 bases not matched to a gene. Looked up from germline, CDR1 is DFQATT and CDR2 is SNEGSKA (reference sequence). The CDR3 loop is CSARDPGLAGVVYEQYF. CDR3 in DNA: TGCAGTGCTAGAGATCCGGGACTAGCGGGAGTGGTCTACGAGCAGTACTTC.

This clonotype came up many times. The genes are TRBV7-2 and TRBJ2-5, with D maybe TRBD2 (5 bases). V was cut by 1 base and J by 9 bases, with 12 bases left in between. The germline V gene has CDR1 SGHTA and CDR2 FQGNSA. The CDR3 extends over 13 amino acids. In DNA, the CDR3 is TGTGCCAGCAGCTTAGATGGGGTCGGGGCCCAGTACTTC. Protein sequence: CASSLDGVGAQYF.

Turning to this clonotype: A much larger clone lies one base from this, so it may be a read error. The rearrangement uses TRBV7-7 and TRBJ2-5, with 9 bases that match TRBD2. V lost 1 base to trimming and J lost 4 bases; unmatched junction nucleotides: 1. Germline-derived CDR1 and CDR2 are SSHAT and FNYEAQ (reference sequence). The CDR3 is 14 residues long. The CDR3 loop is CASSLVAGAETQYF. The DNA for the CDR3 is TGTGCCAGCAGCTTAGTAGCGGGAGCAGAGACCCAGTACTTC.

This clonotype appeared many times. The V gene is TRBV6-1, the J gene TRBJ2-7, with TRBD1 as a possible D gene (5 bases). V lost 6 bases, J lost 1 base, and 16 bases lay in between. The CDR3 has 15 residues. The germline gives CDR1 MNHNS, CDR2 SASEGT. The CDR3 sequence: CASRQQVYASYEQYF. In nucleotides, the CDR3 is TGTGCCAGCAGGCAACAGGTATATGCATCCTACGAGCAGTACTTC.

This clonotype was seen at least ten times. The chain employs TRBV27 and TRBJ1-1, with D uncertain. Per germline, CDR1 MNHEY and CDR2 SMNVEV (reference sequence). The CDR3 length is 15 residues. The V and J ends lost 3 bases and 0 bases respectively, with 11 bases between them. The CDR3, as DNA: TGTGCCAGCAGTTTTATGGGTCTCATGAACACTGAAGCTTTCTTT. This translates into CASSFMGLMNTEAFF.

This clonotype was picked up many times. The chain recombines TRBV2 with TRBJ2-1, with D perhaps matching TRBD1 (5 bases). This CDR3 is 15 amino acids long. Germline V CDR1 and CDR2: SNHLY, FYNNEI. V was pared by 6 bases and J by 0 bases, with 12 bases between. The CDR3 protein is CASRAGLSSYNEQFF. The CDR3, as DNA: TGTGCCAGCAGAGCAGGGTTGAGCTCCTACAATGAGCAGTTCTTC. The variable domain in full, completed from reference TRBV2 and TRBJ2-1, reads EPEVTQTPSHQVTQMGQEVILRCVPISNHLYFYWYRQILGQKVEFLVSFYNNEISEKSEIFDDQFSVERPDGSNFTLKIRSTKLEDSAMYFCASRAGLSSYNEQFFGPGTRLTVL.

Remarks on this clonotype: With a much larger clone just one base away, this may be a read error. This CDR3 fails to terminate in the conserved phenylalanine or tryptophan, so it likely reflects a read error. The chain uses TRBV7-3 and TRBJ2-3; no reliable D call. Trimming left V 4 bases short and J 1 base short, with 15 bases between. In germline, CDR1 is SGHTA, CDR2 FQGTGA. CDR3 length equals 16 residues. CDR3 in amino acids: CASSSPGPSGTDTQYS. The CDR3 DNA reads TGTGCCAGCAGCTCCCCGGGCCCTTCCGGCACAGATACGCAGTATTCT.

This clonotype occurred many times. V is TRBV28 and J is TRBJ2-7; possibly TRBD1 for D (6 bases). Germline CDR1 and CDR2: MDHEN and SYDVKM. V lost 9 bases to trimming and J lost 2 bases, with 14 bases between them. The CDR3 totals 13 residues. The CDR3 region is CASCTGITYEQYF. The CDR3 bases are TGTGCCAGTTGTACAGGGATAACCTACGAGCAGTACTTC.

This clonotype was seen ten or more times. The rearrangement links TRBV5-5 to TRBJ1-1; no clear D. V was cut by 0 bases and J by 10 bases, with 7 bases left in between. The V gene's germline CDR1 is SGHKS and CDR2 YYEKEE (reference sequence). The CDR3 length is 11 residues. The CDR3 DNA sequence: TGTGCCAGCAGCTTGGACGCCCCAGCTTTCTTT. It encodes CASSLDAPAFF.

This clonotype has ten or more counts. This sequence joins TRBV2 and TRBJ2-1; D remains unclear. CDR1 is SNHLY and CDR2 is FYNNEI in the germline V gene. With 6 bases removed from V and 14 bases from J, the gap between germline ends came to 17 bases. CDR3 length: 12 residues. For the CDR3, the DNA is TGTGCCAGCAGGAACGACATTGCCCGGGAGTTCTTC. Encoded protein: CASRNDIAREFF.